This T cell receptor (beta chain) was obtained from a study of control samples from healthy donors and cancer patients. Sequencing used immunoSEQ multiplex PCR; TCRdb keeps in-frame clones, though not all of them. Of approximately 49,000 clones in the sample, just over 85% are singletons; the top ten hold over 2.5%. J gave up 6 bases and V 4 bases, and 3 bases lay outside the gene matches. Germline loops: CDR1 MNHEY, CDR2 SMNVEV (reference sequence). The CDR3 consists of 14 residues. Sequenced: PBMCs. The rearrangement links TRBV27 to TRBJ1-4, with TRBD1 matching over 9 bases. The sequence came from a woman in her 50s with lung cancer. The CDR3 loop reads CASSYRDRDEKLFF. DNA of the CDR3: TGTGCCAGCAGTTACCGGGACAGGGATGAAAAACTGTTTTTT. Complete variable domain (other parts from reference TRBV27 and TRBJ1-4): EAQVTQNPRYLITVTGKKLTVTCSQNMNHEYMSWYRQDPGLGLRQIYYSMNVEVTDKGDVPEGYKVSRKEKRNFPLILESPSPNQTSLYFCASSYRDRDEKLFFGSGTQLSVL.